This is a list of T cell receptor beta chains from one sample in a study of radiation and T cells in renal cell carcinoma. Some clones are missing from TCRdb's copy, which holds only in-frame ones; the method was immunoSEQ multiplex PCR. The sample contains 15,000 to 20,000 clones, 45% to 65% of which appear only once. The sequenced sample was tumor tissue, obtained from a patient whose treatment was nephrectomy without radiotherapy. The origin of the receptors is a man aged 35-49 years with renal cell carcinoma. The CDR3 runs from the conserved cysteine through the conserved F or W. D genes are given only for firm matches. Rows may omit the clone size; those that give it use once, few, many or a size class.

CDR3nt	CDR3aa	v_gene	j_gene	d_gene	abundance	len
TGTGCCAGCAGACCGACAGAGTACGGCTACACCTTC	CASRPTEYGYTF	TRBV2	TRBJ1-2	NA	NA	12
TGCGCCAGCAGCGCCGGGGGTCCGGGCGGGGAGCTGTTTTTT	CASSAGGPGGELFF	TRBV4-1	TRBJ2-2	NA	NA	14
TGTGCCAGCAGTGACCACTACGATCAGCCCCAGCATTTT	CASSDHYDQPQHF	TRBV6-1	TRBJ1-5	NA	few	13
TGTGCCAGCAGAGGACAGGGAAACACCATATATTTT	CASRGQGNTIYF	TRBV6-5	TRBJ1-3	NA	medium-sized	12
TGTGCCAGCAGCTTAAGGCTACGGGGGGGTAGCGCAGATACGCAGTATTTT	CASSLRLRGGSADTQYF	TRBV7-2	TRBJ2-3	TRBD2	NA	17
TGTGCAAGTTGCCAGGGACTAAAGGATCAGCCCCAGCATTTT	CASCQGLKDQPQHF	TRBV12-2	TRBJ1-5	NA	few	14
TGTGCCAGTAGTATAACGGACAGGGGGTTCGGTCAGCCCCAGCATTTT	CASSITDRGFGQPQHF	TRBV19	TRBJ1-5	TRBD1	NA	16
TGTGCCAGTAGTATTGGGGCCGACGAGCAGTACTTC	CASSIGADEQYF	TRBV19	TRBJ2-7	NA	NA	12
TGTGCCAGCAGTGCCGGGACAGGGTATAGCAATCAGCCCCAGCATTTT	CASSAGTGYSNQPQHF	TRBV2	TRBJ1-5	TRBD1	NA	16
TGCAGTGCTAGTGGGGACTCCGGGCAGTTCTTC	CSASGDSGQFF	TRBV20-1	TRBJ2-1	NA	NA	11